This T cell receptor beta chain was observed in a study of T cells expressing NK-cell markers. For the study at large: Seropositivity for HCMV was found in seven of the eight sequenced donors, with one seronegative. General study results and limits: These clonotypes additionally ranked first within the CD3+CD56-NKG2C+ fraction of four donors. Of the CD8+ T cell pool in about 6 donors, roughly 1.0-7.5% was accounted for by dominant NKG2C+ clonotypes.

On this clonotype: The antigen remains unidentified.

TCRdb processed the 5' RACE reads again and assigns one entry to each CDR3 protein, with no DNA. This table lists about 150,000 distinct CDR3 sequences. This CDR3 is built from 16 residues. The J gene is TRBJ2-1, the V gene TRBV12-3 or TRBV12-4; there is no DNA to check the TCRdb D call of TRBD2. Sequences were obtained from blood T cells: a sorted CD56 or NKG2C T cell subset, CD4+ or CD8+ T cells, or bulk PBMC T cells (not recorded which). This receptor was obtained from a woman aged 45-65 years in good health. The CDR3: CASRTSGLSSYNEQFF.